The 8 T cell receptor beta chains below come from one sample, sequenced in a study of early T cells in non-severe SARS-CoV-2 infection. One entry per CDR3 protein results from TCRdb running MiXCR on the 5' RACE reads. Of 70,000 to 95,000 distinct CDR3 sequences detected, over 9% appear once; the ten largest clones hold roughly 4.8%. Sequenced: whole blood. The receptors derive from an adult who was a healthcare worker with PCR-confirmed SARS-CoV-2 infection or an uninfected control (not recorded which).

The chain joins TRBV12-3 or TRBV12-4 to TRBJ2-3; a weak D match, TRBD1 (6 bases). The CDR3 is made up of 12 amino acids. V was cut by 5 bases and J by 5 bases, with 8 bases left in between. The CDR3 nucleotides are TGTGCCAGCAGTCTGGGACAAGATACGCAGTATTTT. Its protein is CASSLGQDTQYF.

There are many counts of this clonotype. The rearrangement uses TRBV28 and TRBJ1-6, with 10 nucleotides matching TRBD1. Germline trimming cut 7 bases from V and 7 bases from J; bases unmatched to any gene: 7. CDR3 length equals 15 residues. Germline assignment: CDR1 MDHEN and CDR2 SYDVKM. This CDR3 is CASTSRGQGNSPLHF. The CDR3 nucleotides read TGTGCCAGCACCTCCCGGGGACAGGGGAATTCACCCCTCCACTTT.

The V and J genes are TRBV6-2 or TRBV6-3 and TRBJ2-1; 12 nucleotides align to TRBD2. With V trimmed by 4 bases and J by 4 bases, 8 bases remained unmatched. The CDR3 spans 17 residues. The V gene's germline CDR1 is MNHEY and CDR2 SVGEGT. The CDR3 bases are TGTGCCAGCAGTTCGACTAGCGGGAGAGGGCCTTACAATGAGCAGTTCTTC. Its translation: CASSSTSGRGPYNEQFF.

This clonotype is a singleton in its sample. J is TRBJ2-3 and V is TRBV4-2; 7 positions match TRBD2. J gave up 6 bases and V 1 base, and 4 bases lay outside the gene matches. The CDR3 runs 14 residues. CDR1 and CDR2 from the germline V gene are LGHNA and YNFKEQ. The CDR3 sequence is CASSQGSRGDTQYF. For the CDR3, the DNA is TGTGCCAGCAGCCAAGGCTCGCGGGGGGATACGCAGTATTTT.

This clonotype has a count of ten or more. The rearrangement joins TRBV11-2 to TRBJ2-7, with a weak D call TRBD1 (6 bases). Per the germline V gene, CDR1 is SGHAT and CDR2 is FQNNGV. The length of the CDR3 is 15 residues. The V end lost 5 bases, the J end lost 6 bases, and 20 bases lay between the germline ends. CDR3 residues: CASSEGNRAKREQYF. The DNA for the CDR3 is TGTGCCAGCAGCGAGGGAAACAGGGCTAAGCGCGAGCAGTACTTC.

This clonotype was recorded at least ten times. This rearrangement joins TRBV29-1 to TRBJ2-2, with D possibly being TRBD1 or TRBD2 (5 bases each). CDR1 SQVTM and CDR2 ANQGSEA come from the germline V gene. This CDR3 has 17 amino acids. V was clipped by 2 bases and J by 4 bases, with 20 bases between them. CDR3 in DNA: TGCAGCGTTGAACCTCCCCCACCGGGGCCGGGCACCGGGGAGCTGTTTTTT. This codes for CSVEPPPPGPGTGELFF.

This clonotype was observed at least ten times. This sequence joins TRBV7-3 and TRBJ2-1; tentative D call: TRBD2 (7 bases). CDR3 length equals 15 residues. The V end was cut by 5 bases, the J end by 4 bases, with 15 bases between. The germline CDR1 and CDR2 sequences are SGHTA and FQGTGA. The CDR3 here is CASSQGLADYNEQFF. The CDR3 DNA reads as TGTGCCAGCAGCCAGGGGCTAGCGGATTACAATGAGCAGTTCTTC.

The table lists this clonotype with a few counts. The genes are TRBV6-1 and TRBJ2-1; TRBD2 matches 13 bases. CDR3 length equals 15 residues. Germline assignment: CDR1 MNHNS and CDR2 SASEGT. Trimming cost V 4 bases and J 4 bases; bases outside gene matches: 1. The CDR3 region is CASSGTSGSYNEQFF. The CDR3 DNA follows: TGTGCCAGCAGTGGGACTAGCGGGAGTTACAATGAGCAGTTCTTC.